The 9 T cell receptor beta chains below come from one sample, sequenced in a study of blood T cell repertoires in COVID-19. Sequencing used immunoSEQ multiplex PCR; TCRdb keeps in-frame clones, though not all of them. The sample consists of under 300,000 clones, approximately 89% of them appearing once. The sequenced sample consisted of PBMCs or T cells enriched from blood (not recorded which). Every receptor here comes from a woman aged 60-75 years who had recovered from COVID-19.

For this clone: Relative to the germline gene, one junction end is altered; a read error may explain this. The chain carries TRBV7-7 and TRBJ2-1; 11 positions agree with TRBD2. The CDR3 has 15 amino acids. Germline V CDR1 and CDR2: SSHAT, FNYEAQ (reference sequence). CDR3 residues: CASSLGTSGVNEQFF. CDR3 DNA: TGTGCTAGCAGCCTCGGGACTAGCGGTGTAAATGAGCAGTTCTTC.

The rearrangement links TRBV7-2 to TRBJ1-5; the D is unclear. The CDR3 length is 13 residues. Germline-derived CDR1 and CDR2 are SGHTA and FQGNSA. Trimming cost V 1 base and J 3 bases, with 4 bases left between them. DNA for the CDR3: TGTGCCAGCAGCTTAGTATACAATCAGCCCCAGCATTTT. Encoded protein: CASSLVYNQPQHF. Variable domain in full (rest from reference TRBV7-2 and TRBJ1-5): GAGVSQSPSNKVTEKGKDVELRCDPISGHTALYWYRQSLGQGLEFLIYFQGNSAPDKSGLPSDRFSAERTGGSVSTLTIQRTQQEDSAVYLCASSLVYNQPQHFGDGTRLSIL.

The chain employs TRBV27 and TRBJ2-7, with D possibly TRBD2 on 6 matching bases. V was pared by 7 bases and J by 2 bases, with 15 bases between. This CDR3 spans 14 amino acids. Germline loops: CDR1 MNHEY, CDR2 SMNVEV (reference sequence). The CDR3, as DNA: TGTGCCAGCAAACACGGGGGAACGGCCTACGAGCAGTACTTC. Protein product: CASKHGGTAYEQYF.

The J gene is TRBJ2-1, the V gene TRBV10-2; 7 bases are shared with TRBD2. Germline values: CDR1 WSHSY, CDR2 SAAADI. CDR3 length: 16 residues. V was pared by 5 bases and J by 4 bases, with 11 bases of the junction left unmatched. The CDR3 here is CASSIAGPPNYNEQFF. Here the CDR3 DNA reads TGCGCCAGCAGTATAGCGGGTCCACCGAATTACAATGAGCAGTTCTTC.

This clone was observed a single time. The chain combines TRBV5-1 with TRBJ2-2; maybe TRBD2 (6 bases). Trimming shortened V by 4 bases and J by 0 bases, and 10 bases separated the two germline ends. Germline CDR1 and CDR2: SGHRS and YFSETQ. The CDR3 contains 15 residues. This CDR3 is CASSNSGANTGELFF. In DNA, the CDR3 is TGCGCCAGCAGCAATAGCGGCGCGAACACCGGGGAGCTGTTTTTT.

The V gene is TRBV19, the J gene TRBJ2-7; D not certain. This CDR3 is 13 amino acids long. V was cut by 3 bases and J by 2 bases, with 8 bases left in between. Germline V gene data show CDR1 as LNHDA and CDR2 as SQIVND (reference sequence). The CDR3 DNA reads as TGTGCCAGTAGTATGGGCCTCGCCTACGAGCAGTACTTC. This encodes CASSMGLAYEQYF.

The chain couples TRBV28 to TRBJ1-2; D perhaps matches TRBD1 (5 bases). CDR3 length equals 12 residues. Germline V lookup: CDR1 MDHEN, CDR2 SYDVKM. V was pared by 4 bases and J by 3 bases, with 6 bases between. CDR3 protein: CASSWGDYGYTF. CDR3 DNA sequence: TGTGCCAGCAGTTGGGGGGACTATGGCTACACCTTC.

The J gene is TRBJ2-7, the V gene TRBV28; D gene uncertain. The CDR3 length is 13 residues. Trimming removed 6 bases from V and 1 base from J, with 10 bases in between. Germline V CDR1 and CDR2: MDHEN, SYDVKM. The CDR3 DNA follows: TGTGCCAGCAGCCCCCCGGTTTCCTACGAGCAGTACTTC. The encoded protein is CASSPPVSYEQYF. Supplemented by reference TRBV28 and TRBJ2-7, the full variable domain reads DVKVTQSSRYLVKRTGEKVFLECVQDMDHENMFWYRQDPGLGLRLIYFSYDVKMKEKGDIPEGYSVSREKKERFSLILESASTNQTSMYLCASSPPVSYEQYFGPGTRLTVT.

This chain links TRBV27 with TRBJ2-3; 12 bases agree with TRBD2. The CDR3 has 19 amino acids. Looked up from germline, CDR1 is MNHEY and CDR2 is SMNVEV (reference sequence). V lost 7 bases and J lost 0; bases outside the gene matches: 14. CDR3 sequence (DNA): TGTGCCAGCACCCAGCTGGGACTAGCGGGTAGAGATAGCACAGATACGCAGTATTTT. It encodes CASTQLGLAGRDSTDTQYF.